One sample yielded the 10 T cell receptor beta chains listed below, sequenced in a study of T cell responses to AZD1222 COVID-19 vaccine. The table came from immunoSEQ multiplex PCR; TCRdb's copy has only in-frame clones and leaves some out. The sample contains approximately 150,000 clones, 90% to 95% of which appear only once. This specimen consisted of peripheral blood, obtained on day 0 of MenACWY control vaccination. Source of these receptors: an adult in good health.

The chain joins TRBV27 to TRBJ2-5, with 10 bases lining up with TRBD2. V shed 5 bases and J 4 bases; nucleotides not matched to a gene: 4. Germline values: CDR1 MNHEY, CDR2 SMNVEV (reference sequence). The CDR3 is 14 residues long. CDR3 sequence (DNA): TGTGCCAGCAGTCTAGCGGGAGTAGGAGAGACCCAGTACTTC. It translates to CASSLAGVGETQYF.

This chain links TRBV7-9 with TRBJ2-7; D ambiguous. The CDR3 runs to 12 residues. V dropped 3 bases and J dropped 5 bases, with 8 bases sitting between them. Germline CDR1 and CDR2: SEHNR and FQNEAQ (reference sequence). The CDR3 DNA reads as TGTGCCAGCAGCTTGGCCGTAGACGAGCAGTACTTC. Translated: CASSLAVDEQYF.

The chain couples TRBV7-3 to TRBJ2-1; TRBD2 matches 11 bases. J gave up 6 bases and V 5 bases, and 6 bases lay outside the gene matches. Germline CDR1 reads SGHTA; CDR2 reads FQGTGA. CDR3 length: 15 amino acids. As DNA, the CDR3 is TGTGCCAGCAGCCGTACTAGCGGGAGTCCCAATGAGCAGTTCTTC. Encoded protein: CASSRTSGSPNEQFF.

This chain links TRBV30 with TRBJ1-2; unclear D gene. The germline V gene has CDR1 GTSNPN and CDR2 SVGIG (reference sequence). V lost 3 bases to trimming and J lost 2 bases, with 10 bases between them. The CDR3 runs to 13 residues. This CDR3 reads CAWSPTANYGYTF. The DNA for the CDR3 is TGTGCCTGGAGCCCGACGGCAAACTATGGCTACACCTTC. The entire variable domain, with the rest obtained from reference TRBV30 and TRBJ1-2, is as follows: SQTIHQWPATLVQPVGSPLSLECTVEGTSNPNLYWYRQAAGRGLQLLFYSVGIGQISSEVPQNLSASRPQDRQFILSSKKLLLSDSGFYLCAWSPTANYGYTFGSGTRLTVV.

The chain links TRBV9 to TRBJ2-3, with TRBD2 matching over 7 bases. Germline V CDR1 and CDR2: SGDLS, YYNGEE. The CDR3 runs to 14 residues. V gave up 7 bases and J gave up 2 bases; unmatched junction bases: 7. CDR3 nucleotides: TGTGCCAGCGGGGAGGGCCTGGTCACAGATACGCAGTATTTT. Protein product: CASGEGLVTDTQYF.

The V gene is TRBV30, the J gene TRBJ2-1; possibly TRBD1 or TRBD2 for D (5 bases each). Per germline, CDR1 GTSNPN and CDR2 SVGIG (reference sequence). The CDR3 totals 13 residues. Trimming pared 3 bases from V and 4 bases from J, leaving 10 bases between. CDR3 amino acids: CAWSRDGYNEQFF. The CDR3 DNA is TGTGCCTGGAGCCGGGACGGGTACAATGAGCAGTTCTTC.

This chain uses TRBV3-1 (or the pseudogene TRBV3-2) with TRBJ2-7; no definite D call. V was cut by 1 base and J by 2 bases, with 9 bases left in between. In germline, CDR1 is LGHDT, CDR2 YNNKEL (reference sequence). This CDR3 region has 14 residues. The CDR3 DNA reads TGTGCCAGCAGCCAAGTCACGGAGACCTACGAGCAGTACTTC. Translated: CASSQVTETYEQYF.

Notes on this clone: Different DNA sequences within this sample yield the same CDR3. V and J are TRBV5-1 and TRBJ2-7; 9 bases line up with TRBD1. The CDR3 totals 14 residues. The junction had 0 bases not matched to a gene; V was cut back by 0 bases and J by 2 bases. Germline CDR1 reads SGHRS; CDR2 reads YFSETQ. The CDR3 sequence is CASSLGQGAYEQYF. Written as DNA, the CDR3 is TGCGCCAGCAGCTTGGGACAGGGGGCCTACGAGCAGTACTTC.

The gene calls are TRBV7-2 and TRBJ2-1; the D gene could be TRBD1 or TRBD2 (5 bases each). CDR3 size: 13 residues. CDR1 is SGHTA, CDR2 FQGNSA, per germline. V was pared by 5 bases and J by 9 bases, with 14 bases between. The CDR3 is CASSPPGRTEQFF. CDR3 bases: TGTGCCAGCAGCCCACCGGGACGGACTGAGCAGTTCTTC.

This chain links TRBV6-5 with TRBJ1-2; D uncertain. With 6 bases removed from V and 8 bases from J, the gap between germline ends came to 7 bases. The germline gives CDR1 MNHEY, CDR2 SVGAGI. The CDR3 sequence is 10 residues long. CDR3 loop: CASSLEGYTF. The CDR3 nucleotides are TGTGCCAGCAGCCTCGAGGGCTACACCTTC.